The TCR beta chain described here comes from a study of cytomegalovirus exposure and HLA in healthy donors. For the study at large: A preliminary data release comprised approximately 85 million unique TCRs obtained from HLA-typed donors. Findings of the study overall: A missense variant in DCLRE1C was later tied to TCR beta V- and J-gene trimming. For cytomegalovirus status, the classifier reportedly gave diagnoses with high specificity and sensitivity. Several of the most significant clusters were apparently associated with common viral pathogens in a later analysis.

Primers: 60 Vbeta forward and 13 Jbeta reverse. The assay was immunoSEQ multiplex PCR, and TCRdb's table has in-frame clones only and misses some. In the table there are about 120,000 clones, 80% to 85% of which are singletons. Trimming took 5 bases from V and 2 from J; bases not matched to a gene: 6. CDR1 and CDR2 from the germline V gene are SEHNR and FQNEAQ (reference sequence). The CDR3 consists of 16 residues. To note about this clone: Antigen specificity is unknown.

This receptor was identified in a middle-aged woman in good health and CMV-seronegative. The sequenced material came from PBMCs. The chain recombines TRBV7-9 with TRBJ2-3; 11 nucleotides line up with TRBD2. This CDR3 is CASSLPTSGNTDTQYF. The CDR3, as DNA: TGTGCCAGCAGCCTACCGACTAGCGGGAACACAGATACGCAGTATTTT.